The 28 T cell receptor beta chains below all came from one sample that was sequenced in a study of T cell responses to AZD1222 COVID-19 vaccine. Clones were sequenced by immunoSEQ multiplex PCR, and TCRdb holds only the in-frame ones, with some missing. The data contain 60,000 to 90,000 clones, around 86% of them singletons. Specimen: peripheral blood, collected 28 days after the second AZD1222 dose. Receptors were obtained from an adult who received the AZD1222 COVID-19 vaccine.

This clone was observed a handful of times. The V gene is TRBV19, the J gene TRBJ1-1; D uncertain. The germline V gene encodes CDR1 LNHDA and CDR2 SQIVND (reference sequence). The CDR3 covers 14 residues. V was clipped by 3 bases and J by 7 bases, with 15 bases between them. CDR3 loop: CASSMQSLGIEAFF. The CDR3 DNA sequence: TGTGCCAGTAGTATGCAGTCCCTTGGAATTGAAGCTTTCTTT.

The chain joins TRBV5-4 to TRBJ1-5, with 9 bases lining up with TRBD1. CDR1 SGHNT and CDR2 YYREEE come from the germline V gene (reference sequence). The CDR3 runs 15 residues. With V trimmed by 2 bases and J by 6 bases, 6 bases remained unmatched. The CDR3, as DNA: TGTGCCAGCAGCTTAGGCGGGACAGGGACTCAGCCCCAGCATTTT. This gives the protein CASSLGGTGTQPQHF.

The chain is built from TRBV20-1 and TRBJ2-3; D uncertain. Germline CDR1 DFQATT, CDR2 SNEGSKA (reference sequence). V dropped 6 bases and J dropped 6 bases, with 10 bases sitting between them. The CDR3 is 11 amino acids. CDR3 sequence (DNA): TGCAGTGCGGAACCCAGCGATACGCAGTATTTT. Its protein product is CSAEPSDTQYF.

The chain employs TRBV23-1 and TRBJ1-4; no firm D call. TRBV23-1 is classed as an ORF, of uncertain function. The CDR3 consists of 15 residues. V shed 5 bases and J shed 4 bases, with 14 bases lying between them. Written as DNA, the CDR3 is TGCGCCAGCAGTGGCAATTGGGGAATTAATGAAAAACTGTTTTTT. Translation gives CASSGNWGINEKLFF.

The CDR3 DNA follows: TGTGCCAGCAGCCCCGGGGGCATGAACACTGAAGCTTTCTTT. Translating gives CASSPGGMNTEAFF. V is TRBV11-3 and J is TRBJ1-1; a weak D match, TRBD1 (6 bases). With 5 bases removed from V and 0 bases from J, the gap between germline ends came to 10 bases. The CDR3 runs 14 residues. CDR1 is SGHNT and CDR2 is YENEEA in the germline V gene.

The V and J genes are TRBV4-2 and TRBJ2-1, with TRBD2 matching 10 bases. Germline-derived CDR1 and CDR2 are LGHNA and YNFKEQ. The CDR3 extends over 17 amino acids. The V segment lost 0 bases and the J segment 1 base; nucleotides outside the gene matches: 3. DNA of the CDR3: TGTGCCAGCAGCCAAGACCGGACTAGCGGTTCCTACAATGAGCAGTTCTTC. Encoded protein: CASSQDRTSGSYNEQFF.

The chain joins TRBV6-2 or TRBV6-3 to TRBJ1-2; D call uncertain. CDR3 size: 13 residues. Germline CDR1 and CDR2: MNHEY and SVGEGT. V was pared by 2 bases and J by 6 bases, with 10 bases between. The CDR3 reads CASSYRRSDGYTF. The CDR3, as DNA: TGTGCCAGCAGTTACAGGAGGTCCGATGGCTACACCTTC.

The CDR3 sequence is CAWSVQLAGDEQFF. CDR3 coding DNA: TGTGCCTGGAGTGTGCAACTAGCGGGGGATGAGCAGTTCTTC. The rearrangement uses TRBV30 and TRBJ2-1, with 11 bases identical to TRBD2. V lost 0 bases, J lost 8 bases, and 3 bases stayed unmatched. The CDR3 extends over 14 amino acids. From germline, CDR1 is GTSNPN and CDR2 SVGIG (reference sequence).

The gene calls are TRBV18 and TRBJ2-5; TRBD1 agrees at 7 bases. The germline CDR1 and CDR2 sequences are KGHSH and LQKENI. The CDR3 runs to 16 residues. V trimming: 3 bases; J trimming: 4 bases; junction bases outside the gene matches: 11. This CDR3 is CASSPYLGGPGETQYF. The CDR3 coding sequence is TGTGCCAGCTCACCCTATTTAGGGGGCCCTGGAGAGACCCAGTACTTC.

DNA of the CDR3: TGTGCCAGTAGTGGCTACACCTGGAAAGGGGATGAAAAACTGTTTTTT. It yields the protein CASSGYTWKGDEKLFF. The chain uses TRBV19 and TRBJ1-4, with D possibly being TRBD1 (5 bases). V gave up 5 bases and J gave up 6 bases, with 19 bases separating them. Germline CDR1 reads LNHDA; CDR2 reads SQIVND (reference sequence). The CDR3 has 16 residues.

The chain has TRBV2 and TRBJ2-7; TRBD2 matches at 10 bases. The CDR3 has 15 amino acids. Trimming at V came to 2 bases and at J to 3 bases, leaving 4 bases not matched to a gene. The germline V gene encodes CDR1 SNHLY and CDR2 FYNNEI. CDR3 amino acids: CASSEWLAGDYEQYF. The DNA for the CDR3 is TGTGCCAGCAGTGAATGGCTAGCGGGGGACTACGAGCAGTACTTC.

The chain joins TRBV11-2 to TRBJ1-6, with unresolved D. V was shortened by 4 bases and J by 10 bases, with 17 bases between the two germline ends. Germline assignment: CDR1 SGHAT and CDR2 FQNNGV. This CDR3 is built from 15 residues. DNA of the CDR3: TGTGCCAGCAGCTCCTACCTAGCAGTGGGCTCACCCCTCCACTTT. It codes for CASSSYLAVGSPLHF.

The V call is TRBV2, the J call TRBJ1-5; perhaps TRBD1 as D (5 bases). This CDR3 comprises 12 residues. V dropped 6 bases and J dropped 11 bases, with 14 bases sitting between them. Germline V lookup: CDR1 SNHLY, CDR2 FYNNEI. The CDR3 DNA reads TGTGCCAGCAGCCCAGTGGGGGGGTCCCAGCATTTT. Its protein is CASSPVGGSQHF.

In this sample, this clone turned up a few times. The rearrangement uses TRBV9 and TRBJ2-2, with 8 bases that match TRBD1. CDR3 length: 15 residues. Looked up from germline, CDR1 is SGDLS and CDR2 is YYNGEE. Unmatched junction bases numbered 5, after V lost 0 bases and J lost 7 bases. The CDR3 nucleotides read TGTGCCAGCAGCGTAGAACAGGGGGTTGTCGGGGAGCTGTTTTTT. Translation gives CASSVEQGVVGELFF.

The J gene is TRBJ1-1, the V gene TRBV29-1; tentative D call: TRBD1 (6 bases). Deletions cut 7 bases from V and 6 bases from J, with 21 bases between. This CDR3 is 14 amino acids long. Germline loops: CDR1 SQVTM, CDR2 ANQGSEA. The CDR3 loop reads CSAVPASGGPEAFF. In nucleotides, the CDR3 is TGCAGCGCTGTACCGGCCTCCGGGGGGCCTGAAGCTTTCTTT.

V and J are TRBV5-4 and TRBJ1-3, with 7 bases that match TRBD1. The germline gives CDR1 SGHNT, CDR2 YYREEE (reference sequence). This CDR3 is 17 amino acids long. With V trimmed by 2 bases and J by 0 bases, 8 bases remained unmatched. The CDR3 loop is CASSFSPGQHSGNTIYF. The DNA for the CDR3 is TGTGCCAGCAGCTTCTCACCGGGACAGCACTCTGGAAACACCATATATTTT.

The V and J genes are TRBV30 and TRBJ2-4; TRBD2 agrees at 14 bases. Germline values: CDR1 GTSNPN, CDR2 SVGIG (reference sequence). V gave up 5 bases and J gave up 9 bases; unmatched junction bases: 6. This CDR3 region has 14 residues. The DNA for the CDR3 is TGTGCCTGGTCGACTAGCGGGGGGGCCGGCATTCAGTACTTC. It specifies CAWSTSGGAGIQYF.

The chain uses TRBV20-1 and TRBJ2-3; D gene ambiguous. This CDR3 region has 10 residues. Trimming cost V 3 bases and J 2 bases, with 0 bases left between them. Germline assignment: CDR1 DFQATT and CDR2 SNEGSKA (reference sequence). The CDR3 loop reads CSASTDTQYF. The CDR3 coding sequence is TGCAGTGCTAGCACAGATACGCAGTATTTT.

This clone was seen repeatedly, ten times or more. This sequence joins TRBV6-5 and TRBJ2-7; the match to TRBD1 covers 8 bases. CDR1 and CDR2 from the germline V gene are MNHEY and SVGAGI. This CDR3 comprises 13 residues. The J segment lost 3 bases and the V segment lost 9 bases, leaving 7 bases of the junction unmatched. The CDR3 region is CARPGQGLYEQYF. The DNA of the CDR3 is TGTGCCAGACCCGGACAGGGTCTCTACGAGCAGTACTTC.

This clone was counted a single time. The chain recombines TRBV6-5 with TRBJ1-1; no reliable D call. The V end was cut by 6 bases, the J end by 3 bases, with 2 bases between. Per the germline V gene, CDR1 is MNHEY and CDR2 is SVGAGI. This CDR3 has 10 amino acids. The CDR3 loop reads CASRDTEAFF. CDR3 bases: TGTGCCAGCAGAGACACTGAAGCTTTCTTT.

The V and J genes are TRBV11-3 and TRBJ2-5; either TRBD1 or TRBD2 may fit D (5 bases each). The CDR3 contains 13 residues. CDR1 SGHNT and CDR2 YENEEA come from the germline V gene. Trimming stripped 1 base from V and 2 bases from J, with 5 bases between. As DNA, the CDR3 is TGTGCCAGCAGCTTAGGGGGGCAAGAGACCCAGTACTTC. Protein sequence: CASSLGGQETQYF.

In its sample, this clone was seen once. This chain uses TRBV5-1 with TRBJ2-1, with D maybe TRBD1 (6 bases). Germline-derived CDR1 and CDR2 are SGHRS and YFSETQ. With 2 bases removed from V and 8 bases from J, the gap between germline ends came to 11 bases. The CDR3 consists of 13 residues. CDR3 DNA sequence: TGCGCCAGCAGCTTCTTACAGGGCTATGAGCAGTTCTTC. This encodes CASSFLQGYEQFF.

This clone was detected only once. This chain links TRBV5-1 with TRBJ1-1; D gene unclear. Trimming shortened V by 2 bases and J by 6 bases, and 8 bases separated the two germline ends. Germline V gene data show CDR1 as SGHRS and CDR2 as YFSETQ. The CDR3 extends over 12 amino acids. The CDR3 sequence is CASSLIRAEAFF. CDR3 nucleotides: TGCGCCAGCAGCTTAATCCGGGCTGAAGCTTTCTTT.

CDR3 in amino acids: CASSLGGQQETQYF. CDR3 DNA sequence: TGTGCCAGCAGCTTAGGGGGCCAACAAGAGACCCAGTACTTC. The J gene is TRBJ2-5, the V gene TRBV7-8, with D perhaps TRBD1 (5 bases). The V and J ends lost 1 base and 2 bases respectively, with 8 bases between them. The germline V gene encodes CDR1 SGHVS and CDR2 FQNEAQ. CDR3 size: 14 residues.

The chain recombines TRBV5-5 with TRBJ1-1; D remains ambiguous. Per germline, CDR1 SGHKS and CDR2 YYEKEE (reference sequence). The CDR3 loop spans 13 amino acids. Trimming shortened V by 1 base and J by 4 bases, and 8 bases separated the two germline ends. The CDR3 DNA sequence: TGTGCCAGCAGCTTGTCATATGGCACTGAAGCTTTCTTT. It is translated as CASSLSYGTEAFF.

This rearrangement joins TRBV2 to TRBJ2-5; 10 nucleotides align to TRBD1. The CDR3 sequence is 20 residues long. CDR1 SNHLY and CDR2 FYNNEI come from the germline V gene. The trim removed 5 bases at V and 7 bases at J, leaving 25 bases unmatched. In DNA form, the CDR3 reads TGTGCCAGCAGTTTTGGCCCTGGACGCCGGGACAGGGGAACGGAGGGGACCCAGTACTTC. This codes for CASSFGPGRRDRGTEGTQYF.

CDR3 residues: CASSFASDQPQHF. CDR3 in DNA: TGTGCCAGCAGCTTTGCCTCCGATCAGCCCCAGCATTTT. The chain carries TRBV7-2 and TRBJ1-5; D not certain. V lost 3 bases and J 5 bases, leaving 8 bases between the germline ends. CDR1 and CDR2 (germline): SGHTA, FQGNSA. The CDR3 length is 13 residues.

The sample holds one count of this clone. The chain employs TRBV5-4 and TRBJ1-3; D not certain. The V gene's germline CDR1 is SGHNT and CDR2 YYREEE (reference sequence). Trimming took 0 bases from V and 0 from J, leaving 10 bases between them. The CDR3 runs 16 residues. The CDR3 spells CASSLGQVNSGNTIYF. DNA for the CDR3: TGTGCCAGCAGCTTGGGCCAGGTCAACTCTGGAAACACCATATATTTT.